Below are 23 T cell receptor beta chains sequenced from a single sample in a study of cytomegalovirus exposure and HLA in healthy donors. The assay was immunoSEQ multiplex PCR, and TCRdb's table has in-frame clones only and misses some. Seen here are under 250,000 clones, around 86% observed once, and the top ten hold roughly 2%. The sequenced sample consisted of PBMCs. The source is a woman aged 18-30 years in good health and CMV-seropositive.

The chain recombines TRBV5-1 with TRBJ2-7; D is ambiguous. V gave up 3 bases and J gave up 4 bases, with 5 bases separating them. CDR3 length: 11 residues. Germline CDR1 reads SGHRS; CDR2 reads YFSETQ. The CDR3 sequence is CASSSLYEQYF. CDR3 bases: TGCGCCAGCAGCTCCCTATACGAGCAGTACTTC.

CDR3: CASSRGTGGRTNEKLFF. The DNA for the CDR3 is TGCGCCAGCAGCCGCGGGACAGGGGGTAGAACTAATGAAAAACTGTTTTTT. The genes are TRBV5-1 and TRBJ1-4, with 11 positions matching TRBD1. This CDR3 spans 17 amino acids. V shed 4 bases, J shed 1 base, and the junction held 6 bases outside the gene matches. Per the germline V gene, CDR1 is SGHRS and CDR2 is YFSETQ.

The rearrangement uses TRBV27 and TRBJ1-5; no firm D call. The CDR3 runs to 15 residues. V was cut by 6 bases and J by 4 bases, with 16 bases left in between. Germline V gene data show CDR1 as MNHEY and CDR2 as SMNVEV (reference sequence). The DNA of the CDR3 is TGTGCCAGCAGCCATTATGTGTCGGGAAATCAGCCCCAGCATTTT. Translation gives CASSHYVSGNQPQHF.

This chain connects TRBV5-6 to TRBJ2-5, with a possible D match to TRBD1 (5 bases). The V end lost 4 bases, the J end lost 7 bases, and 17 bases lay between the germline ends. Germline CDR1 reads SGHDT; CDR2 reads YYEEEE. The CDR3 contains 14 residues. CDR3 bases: TGTGCCAGCAGCCCCCGCGGTCGCCAGGGGACCCAGTACTTC. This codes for CASSPRGRQGTQYF.

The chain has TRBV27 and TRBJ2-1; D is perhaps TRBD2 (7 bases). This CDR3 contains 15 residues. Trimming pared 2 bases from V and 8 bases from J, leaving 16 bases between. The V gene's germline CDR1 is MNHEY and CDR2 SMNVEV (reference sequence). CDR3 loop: CASSLRGGSIHEQFF. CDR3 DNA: TGTGCCAGCAGTTTAAGGGGGGGGTCGATCCATGAGCAGTTCTTC.

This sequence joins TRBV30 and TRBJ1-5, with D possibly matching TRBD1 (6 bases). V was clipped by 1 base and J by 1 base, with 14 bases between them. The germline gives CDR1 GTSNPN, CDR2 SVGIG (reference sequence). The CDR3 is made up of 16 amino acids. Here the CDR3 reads CAWSGDQGISNQPQHF. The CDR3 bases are TGTGCCTGGAGTGGGGACCAGGGGATAAGCAATCAGCCCCAGCATTTT.

CDR3 in amino acids: CASSLSASGNTQYF. The CDR3 DNA reads TGTGCCAGCAGTTTATCGGCTAGCGGGAATACGCAGTATTTT. V is TRBV27 and J is TRBJ2-3, with 9 bases that match TRBD2. The germline V gene has CDR1 MNHEY and CDR2 SMNVEV (reference sequence). The CDR3 totals 14 residues. V lost 0 bases to trimming and J lost 7 bases; unmatched junction nucleotides: 2.

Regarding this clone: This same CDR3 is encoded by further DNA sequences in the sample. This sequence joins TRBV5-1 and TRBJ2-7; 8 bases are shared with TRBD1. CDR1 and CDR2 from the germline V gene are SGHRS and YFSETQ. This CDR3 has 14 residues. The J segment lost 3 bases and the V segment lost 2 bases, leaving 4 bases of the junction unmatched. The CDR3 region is CASSLGQGSYEQYF. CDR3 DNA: TGCGCCAGCAGCTTAGGACAGGGAAGCTACGAGCAGTACTTC.

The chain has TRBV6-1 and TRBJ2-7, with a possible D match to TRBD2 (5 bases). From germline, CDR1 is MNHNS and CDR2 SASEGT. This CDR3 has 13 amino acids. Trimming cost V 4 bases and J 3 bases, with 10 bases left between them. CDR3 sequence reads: CASSGTLLYEQYF. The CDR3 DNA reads TGTGCCAGCAGTGGGACTCTCCTCTACGAGCAGTACTTC.

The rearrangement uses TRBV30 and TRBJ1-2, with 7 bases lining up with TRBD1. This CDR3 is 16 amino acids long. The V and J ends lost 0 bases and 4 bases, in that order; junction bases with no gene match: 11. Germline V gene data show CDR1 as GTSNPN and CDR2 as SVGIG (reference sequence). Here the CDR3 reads CAWSVMGTAYFYGYTF. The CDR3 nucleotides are TGTGCCTGGAGTGTAATGGGGACAGCCTATTTCTATGGCTACACCTTC.

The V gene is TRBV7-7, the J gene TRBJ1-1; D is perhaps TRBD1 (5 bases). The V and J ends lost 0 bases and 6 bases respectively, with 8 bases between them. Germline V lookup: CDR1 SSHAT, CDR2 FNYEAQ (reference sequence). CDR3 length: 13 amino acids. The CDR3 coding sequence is TGTGCCAGCAGCTTAGCAAGGGGCTCTGAAGCTTTCTTT. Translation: CASSLARGSEAFF. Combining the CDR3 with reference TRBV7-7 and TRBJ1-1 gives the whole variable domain GAGVSQSPRYKVTKRGQDVTLRCDPISSHATLYWYQQALGQGPEFLTYFNYEAQPDKSGLPSDRFSAERPEGSISTLTIQRTEQRDSAMYRCASSLARGSEAFFGQGTRLTVV.

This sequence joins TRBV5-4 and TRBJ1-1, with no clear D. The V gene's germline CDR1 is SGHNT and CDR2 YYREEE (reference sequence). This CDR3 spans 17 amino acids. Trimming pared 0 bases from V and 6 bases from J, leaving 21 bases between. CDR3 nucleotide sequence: TGTGCCAGCAGCTTGGAGATGGGGAGCGGCCTGGGAGCTGAAGCTTTCTTT. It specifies CASSLEMGSGLGAEAFF.

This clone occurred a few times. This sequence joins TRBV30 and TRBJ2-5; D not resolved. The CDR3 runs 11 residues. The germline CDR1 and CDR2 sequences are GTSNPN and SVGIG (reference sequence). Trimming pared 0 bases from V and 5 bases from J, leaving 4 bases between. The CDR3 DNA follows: TGTGCCTGGAGTGTCGTGGAGACCCAGTACTTC. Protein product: CAWSVVETQYF.

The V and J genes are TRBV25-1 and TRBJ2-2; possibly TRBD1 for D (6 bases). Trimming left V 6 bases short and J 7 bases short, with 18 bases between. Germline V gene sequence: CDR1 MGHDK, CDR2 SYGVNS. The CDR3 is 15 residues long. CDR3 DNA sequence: TGTGCCAGCAGGAAAAGTGGGACACCGGTCGGGGAGCTGTTTTTT. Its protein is CASRKSGTPVGELFF.

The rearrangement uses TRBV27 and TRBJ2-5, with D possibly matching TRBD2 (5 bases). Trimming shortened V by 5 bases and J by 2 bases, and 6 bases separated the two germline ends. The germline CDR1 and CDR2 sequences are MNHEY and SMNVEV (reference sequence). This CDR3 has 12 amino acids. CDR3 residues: CASSTRQETQYF. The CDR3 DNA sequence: TGTGCCAGCAGTACTAGACAAGAGACCCAGTACTTC.

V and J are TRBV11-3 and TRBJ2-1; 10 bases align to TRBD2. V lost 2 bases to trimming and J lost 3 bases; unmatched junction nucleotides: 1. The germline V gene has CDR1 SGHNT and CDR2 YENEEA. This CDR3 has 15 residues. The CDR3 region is CASSLRLAGYNEQFF. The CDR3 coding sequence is TGTGCCAGCAGCTTAAGACTAGCGGGCTACAATGAGCAGTTCTTC.

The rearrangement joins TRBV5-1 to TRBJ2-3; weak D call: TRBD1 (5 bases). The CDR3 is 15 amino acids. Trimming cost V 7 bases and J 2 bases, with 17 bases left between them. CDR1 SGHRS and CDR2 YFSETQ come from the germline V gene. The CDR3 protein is CASSLGRPSTDTQYF. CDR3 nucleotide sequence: TGCGCCAGCTCCCTGGGGCGGCCATCCACAGATACGCAGTATTTT.

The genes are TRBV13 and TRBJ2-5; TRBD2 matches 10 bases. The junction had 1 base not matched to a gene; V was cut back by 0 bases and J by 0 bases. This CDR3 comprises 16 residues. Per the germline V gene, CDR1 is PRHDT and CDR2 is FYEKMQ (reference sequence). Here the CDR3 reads CASSLGLAGNQETQYF. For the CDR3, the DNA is TGTGCCAGCAGCTTAGGACTAGCGGGAAACCAAGAGACCCAGTACTTC.

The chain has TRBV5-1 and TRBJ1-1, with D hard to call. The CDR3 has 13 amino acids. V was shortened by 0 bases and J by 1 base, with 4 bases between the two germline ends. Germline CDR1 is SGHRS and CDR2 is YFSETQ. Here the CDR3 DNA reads TGCGCCAGCAGCTTGGGAGAGAACACTGAAGCTTTCTTT. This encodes CASSLGENTEAFF.

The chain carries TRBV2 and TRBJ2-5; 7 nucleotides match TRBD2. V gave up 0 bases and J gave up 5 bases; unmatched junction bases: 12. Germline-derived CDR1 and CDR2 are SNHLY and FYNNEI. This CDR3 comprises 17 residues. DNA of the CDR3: TGTGCCAGCAGTGAAGCGCGAGGACTAGACGGGAGGGAGACCCAGTACTTC. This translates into CASSEARGLDGRETQYF.

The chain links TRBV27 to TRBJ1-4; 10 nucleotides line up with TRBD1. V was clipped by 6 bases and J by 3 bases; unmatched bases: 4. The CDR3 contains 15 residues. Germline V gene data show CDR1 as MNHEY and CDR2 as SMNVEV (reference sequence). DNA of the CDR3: TGTGCCAGCAGACGACAGGGGGCGGCTAATGAAAAACTGTTTTTT. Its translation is CASRRQGAANEKLFF.

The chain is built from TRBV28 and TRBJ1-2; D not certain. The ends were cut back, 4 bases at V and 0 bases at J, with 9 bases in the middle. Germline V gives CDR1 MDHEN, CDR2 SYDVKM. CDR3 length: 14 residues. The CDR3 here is CASSSSHANYGYTF. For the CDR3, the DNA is TGTGCCAGCAGTTCCTCACACGCTAACTATGGCTACACCTTC.

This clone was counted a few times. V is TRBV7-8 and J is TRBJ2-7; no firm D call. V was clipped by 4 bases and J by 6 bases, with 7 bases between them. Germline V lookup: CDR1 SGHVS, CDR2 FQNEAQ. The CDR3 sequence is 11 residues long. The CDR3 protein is CASSYVGEQYF. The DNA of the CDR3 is TGTGCCAGCAGCTACGTCGGCGAGCAGTACTTC.